The 22 T cell receptor beta chains reported below all come from one sample, sequenced in a study of shared clonotypes between healthy human individuals. The assay was immunoSEQ multiplex PCR, and TCRdb's table has in-frame clones only and misses some. The table shows hundreds of thousands of clones, with 55% to 75% occurring only once. The source material was memory CD4+ T cells sorted from blood. Subset given: CD45RA-negative fraction. Receptors were obtained from a woman aged 25 to 39 in good health.

In this sample, this clone turned up a few times. This sequence joins TRBV2 and TRBJ2-2; possible D gene TRBD1, 5 bases. Between the trimmed V and J ends, which lost 6 bases and 0 bases, there was a span of 11 bases. Germline-derived CDR1 and CDR2 are SNHLY and FYNNEI. This CDR3 region has 15 residues. This CDR3 is CASRTKGTNTGELFF. As DNA, the CDR3 is TGTGCCAGCAGAACAAAGGGGACGAACACCGGGGAGCTGTTTTTT.

The chain combines TRBV6-6 with TRBJ1-2, with D unclear. The CDR3 spans 13 residues. V was cut by 6 bases and J by 6 bases, with 14 bases left in between. CDR1 and CDR2 from the germline V gene are MNHNY and SVGAGI (reference sequence). The CDR3 DNA reads as TGTGCCAGCAGCCTGACGGAGCAGGATGGCTACACCTTC. It encodes CASSLTEQDGYTF.

The chain is built from TRBV5-1 and TRBJ2-7, with D possibly matching TRBD1 (6 bases). The CDR3 is 14 amino acids. V was clipped by 4 bases and J by 5 bases, with 16 bases between them. Germline CDR1 is SGHRS and CDR2 is YFSETQ. This CDR3 is CASSPTPQGHEQYF. CDR3 in DNA: TGCGCCAGCAGCCCGACCCCACAGGGCCACGAGCAGTACTTC.

The chain couples TRBV10-3 to TRBJ2-1, with no clear D. This CDR3 contains 13 residues. The germline V gene encodes CDR1 ENHRY and CDR2 SYGVKD. The V and J ends lost 0 bases and 8 bases respectively, with 8 bases between them. CDR3: CAISESILDEQFF. The CDR3 DNA is TGTGCCATCAGTGAGTCGATATTGGATGAGCAGTTCTTC.

This clone was counted only a few times. The chain combines TRBV7-6 with TRBJ2-3, with 7 bases fitting TRBD1. This CDR3 has 14 amino acids. Germline V gives CDR1 SGHVS, CDR2 FNYEAQ. The ends lost 6 bases at V and 4 bases at J; junction bases unmatched: 7. The CDR3 spells CASSFDRESDTQYF. The CDR3 nucleotides read TGTGCCAGCAGTTTTGACAGGGAGTCAGATACGCAGTATTTT. Variable domain in full (rest from reference TRBV7-6 and TRBJ2-3): GAGVSQSPRYKVTKRGQDVALRCDPISGHVSLYWYRQALGQGPEFLTYFNYEAQQDKSGLPNDRFSAERPEGSISTLTIQRTEQRDSAMYRCASSFDRESDTQYFGPGTRLTVL.

V usage is TRBV5-4 and J usage is TRBJ2-3, with D unclear. The CDR3 has 14 residues. V gave up 10 bases and J gave up 1 base, with 16 bases separating them. The germline V gene has CDR1 SGHNT and CDR2 YYREEE (reference sequence). The DNA for the CDR3 is TGTGCCGGAAAAGGAAGTTCAGGCACAGATACGCAGTATTTT. Amino acids: CAGKGSSGTDTQYF. The full variable domain, completed using reference TRBV5-4 and TRBJ2-3, is ETGVTQSPTHLIKTRGQQVTLRCSSQSGHNTVSWYQQALGQGPQFIFQYYREEENGRGNFPPRFSGLQFPNYSSELNVNALELDDSALYLCAGKGSSGTDTQYFGPGTRLTVL.

This chain links TRBV30 with TRBJ1-2; perhaps TRBD1 as D (5 bases). In germline, CDR1 is GTSNPN, CDR2 SVGIG (reference sequence). The ends were cut back, 3 bases at V and 8 bases at J, with 22 bases in the middle. This CDR3 has 15 amino acids. CDR3 sequence reads: CAWSQYGTGSGGYTF. The CDR3 DNA reads TGTGCCTGGAGCCAATACGGGACCGGGAGTGGAGGCTACACCTTC.

This clone has only a few counts. For the CDR3, the DNA is TGCGCCAGCACCAGCGGGAAGGGCGAGCAGTACTTC. It specifies CASTSGKGEQYF. V and J are TRBV5-1 and TRBJ2-7; 7 bases line up with TRBD2. The J segment lost 6 bases and the V segment lost 6 bases, leaving 6 bases of the junction unmatched. This CDR3 contains 12 residues. CDR1 and CDR2 from the germline V gene are SGHRS and YFSETQ.

This sequence joins TRBV5-4 and TRBJ2-7; 7 bases match TRBD1. The CDR3 contains 15 residues. The germline gives CDR1 SGHNT, CDR2 YYREEE (reference sequence). The V segment lost 0 bases and the J segment 6 bases; nucleotides outside the gene matches: 9. CDR3 DNA sequence: TGTGCCAGCAGCTTGGATCAGGGGGTAGGGTCCGAGCAGTACTTC. Protein sequence: CASSLDQGVGSEQYF. The full variable domain, in which reference TRBV5-4 and TRBJ2-7 provide the parts outside the CDR3, is ETGVTQSPTHLIKTRGQQVTLRCSSQSGHNTVSWYQQALGQGPQFIFQYYREEENGRGNFPPRFSGLQFPNYSSELNVNALELDDSALYLCASSLDQGVGSEQYFGPGTRLTVT.

This clone occurred once. The chain carries TRBV28 and TRBJ2-5; 7 positions agree with TRBD1. With the DNA end fitting TRBJ2-7 better, the J assignment may be wrong. The CDR3 runs 12 residues. Germline assignment: CDR1 MDHEN and CDR2 SYDVKM. The CDR3 nucleotides read TGTGCCAGCCACCGACAGGGCTACGAGCAGTACTTC. This translates into CASHRQGYEQYF.

The chain links TRBV28 to TRBJ1-4; TRBD1 is a possible D gene (6 bases). V lost 2 bases, J lost 2 bases, and 12 bases lay in between. In germline, CDR1 is MDHEN, CDR2 SYDVKM. This CDR3 comprises 16 residues. The CDR3 reads CASSLRRTVTNEKLFF. CDR3 DNA: TGTGCCAGCAGTTTACGCCGGACAGTGACTAATGAAAAACTGTTTTTT. The full variable domain, in which reference TRBV28 and TRBJ1-4 provide the parts outside the CDR3, is DVKVTQSSRYLVKRTGEKVFLECVQDMDHENMFWYRQDPGLGLRLIYFSYDVKMKEKGDIPEGYSVSREKKERFSLILESASTNQTSMYLCASSLRRTVTNEKLFFGSGTQLSVL.

The chain employs TRBV28 and TRBJ2-5; 9 bases agree with TRBD1. The CDR3 has 14 residues. J lost 6 bases, V lost 4 bases, and 6 bases had no gene match. Germline V lookup: CDR1 MDHEN, CDR2 SYDVKM. The CDR3 DNA reads TGTGCCAGCAGTTACACCGGGACAGGGCAGACCCAGTACTTC. Translated: CASSYTGTGQTQYF.

The chain employs TRBV4-2 and TRBJ2-2, with 15 nucleotides matching TRBD2. Germline CDR1 and CDR2: LGHNA and YNFKEQ. Germline trimming cut 1 base from V and 7 bases from J; bases unmatched to any gene: 4. This CDR3 region has 17 residues. The CDR3 reads CASSQVGTSGRNGELFF. The DNA of the CDR3 is TGTGCCAGCAGCCAAGTGGGGACTAGCGGGAGGAACGGGGAGCTGTTTTTT.

This chain joins TRBV19 and TRBJ2-3; D is tentatively TRBD1 or TRBD2 (6 bases each). CDR3 length: 16 residues. The germline V and J ends were trimmed by 5 bases and 6 bases, with 21 bases remaining between them. Germline values: CDR1 LNHDA, CDR2 SQIVND (reference sequence). The CDR3 DNA follows: TGTGCCAGTAGTTCGCCCGGGAGCAGGGGCTTGGATACGCAGTATTTT. Translated, it gives CASSSPGSRGLDTQYF.

This chain uses TRBV10-3 with TRBJ2-5; 8 bases match TRBD2. CDR3 length: 17 amino acids. In germline, CDR1 is ENHRY, CDR2 SYGVKD. J was trimmed by 5 bases and V by 0 bases; bases with no gene match: 11. The CDR3 DNA reads as TGTGCCATCAGTGAGTCCTCTAAGGTAGCGGGAATTGAGACCCAGTACTTC. It translates to CAISESSKVAGIETQYF.

The V gene is TRBV5-1, the J gene TRBJ1-1; D possibly corresponds to TRBD1 (5 bases). CDR1 is SGHRS, CDR2 YFSETQ, per germline. V lost 4 bases and J lost 5, with 15 bases in between. The CDR3 covers 14 residues. The CDR3 DNA is TGCGCCAGCAGCCCCGGGGCGGGTGGGACTGAAGCTTTCTTT. It codes for CASSPGAGGTEAFF.

This clone appeared a single time. Other DNA sequences in the sample encode the same CDR3. V gene TRBV5-1 combines with J gene TRBJ2-1; D unclear. V lost 2 bases to trimming and J lost 0 bases, with 9 bases between them. Per germline, CDR1 SGHRS and CDR2 YFSETQ. This CDR3 comprises 15 residues. The CDR3 nucleotides are TGCGCCAGCAGCTTTTCCTCCAGCTCCTACAATGAGCAGTTCTTC. Translated: CASSFSSSSYNEQFF.

Only one count was recorded for this clone. The V call is TRBV5-8, the J call TRBJ2-1; 7 nucleotides line up with TRBD1. Trimming at V came to 2 bases and at J to 14 bases, leaving 10 bases not matched to a gene. The CDR3 totals 13 residues. CDR1 and CDR2 from the germline V gene are SGHTS and YDEGEE. CDR3 sequence (DNA): TGTGCCAGCAGCTTCGGGACAGTGGCCCCCAAGTTCTTC. This translates into CASSFGTVAPKFF.

This chain joins TRBV5-4 and TRBJ2-3, with 10 bases that match TRBD2. V gave up 1 base and J gave up 3 bases; unmatched junction bases: 17. CDR3 size: 20 residues. From germline, CDR1 is SGHNT and CDR2 YYREEE (reference sequence). CDR3 loop: CASSLHPGTSVFGGTDTQYF. The CDR3 DNA is TGTGCCAGCAGCTTGCACCCCGGGACTAGCGTATTTGGGGGAACAGATACGCAGTATTTT.

This clone came up once. The genes are TRBV28 and TRBJ2-1; possibly TRBD1 for D (6 bases). The CDR3 is made up of 17 amino acids. The germline CDR1 and CDR2 sequences are MDHEN and SYDVKM. Trimming left V 3 bases short and J 5 bases short, with 20 bases between. Written as DNA, the CDR3 is TGTGCCAGCAGTTTTACGTTGGGAATGGACAGCAACAATGAGCAGTTCTTC. It is translated as CASSFTLGMDSNNEQFF.

This chain uses TRBV6-5 with TRBJ2-7, with 8 bases identical to TRBD2. V shed 2 bases and J 4 bases; nucleotides not matched to a gene: 7. CDR1 and CDR2 from the germline V gene are MNHEY and SVGAGI. The CDR3 sequence is 15 residues long. Written as DNA, the CDR3 is TGTGCCAGCAGTTACACCCAACGCGGGGGGTACGAGCAGTACTTC. Protein sequence: CASSYTQRGGYEQYF.

In its sample, this clone was seen a few times. This chain links TRBV7-9 with TRBJ1-2; D is unresolved. V lost 5 bases and J 3 bases, leaving 7 bases between the germline ends. The CDR3 has 12 residues. Germline-derived CDR1 and CDR2 are SEHNR and FQNEAQ (reference sequence). The CDR3 sequence is CASSRMDYGYTF. The CDR3 DNA reads as TGTGCCAGCAGCCGGATGGACTATGGCTACACCTTC.